This T cell receptor beta chain was found in a study of healthy donors' naive CD4 and CD8 T cells. A linear amplification protocol produced the TCR libraries from about 0.45 ug of total RNA. TCRdb re-analysed the reads in MiXCR, keeping a single row per CDR3 protein. Of approximately 180,000 distinct CDR3 sequences listed, about 74% are singletons. The sample taken for sequencing was naive CD4+ and CD8+ T cells sorted from blood, pooled from several donors. The clonotype was recovered from a pool of human donors in good health; the sample pools cells from several healthy donors.

In nucleotides, the CDR3 is TGTGCCAGCATGCCCCTCTTAACTGGAAACACCATATATTTT. This gives the protein CASMPLLTGNTIYF. The chain uses TRBV27 and TRBJ1-3; no clear D gene. The CDR3 has 14 residues. The V gene lost 7 bases and the J gene lost 2 bases, with 12 bases spanning the gap. CDR1 MNHEY and CDR2 SMNVEV come from the germline V gene (reference sequence).